Here is one TCR beta chain with its context. The target antigen is unknown. The data were produced by immunoSEQ multiplex PCR, yet TCRdb's version contains in-frame clones alone and is incomplete. The repertoire consists of fewer than 300,000 clones, with 88% occurring once and the leading ten covering about 0.99%. This sample is drawn from a study of cytomegalovirus exposure and HLA in healthy donors. Study summary: The same platform was used for the roughly 110 validation repertoires as for the roughly 660 first-cohort repertoires, as reported in a later analysis.

Study observations and caveats: A list of more than 150 TCR beta chains associated with cytomegalovirus was given. Both high specificity and high sensitivity reportedly marked the classifier's diagnosis of cytomegalovirus status.

Specimen: PBMCs. The origin of this receptor is a woman between 18 and 29 years old in good health and CMV-seronegative.

The CDR3 coding sequence is TGTGCCAGCAGAGACCGGACAGGGAGAGGGGAAAATCAGCCCCAGCATTTT. Translating it yields CASRDRTGRGENQPQHF. The gene calls are TRBV5-8 and TRBJ1-5; 8 nucleotides align to TRBD1. The CDR3 extends over 17 amino acids. Germline CDR1 is SGHTS and CDR2 is YDEGEE. Trimming removed 5 bases from V and 4 bases from J; junction bases left unmatched: 14.